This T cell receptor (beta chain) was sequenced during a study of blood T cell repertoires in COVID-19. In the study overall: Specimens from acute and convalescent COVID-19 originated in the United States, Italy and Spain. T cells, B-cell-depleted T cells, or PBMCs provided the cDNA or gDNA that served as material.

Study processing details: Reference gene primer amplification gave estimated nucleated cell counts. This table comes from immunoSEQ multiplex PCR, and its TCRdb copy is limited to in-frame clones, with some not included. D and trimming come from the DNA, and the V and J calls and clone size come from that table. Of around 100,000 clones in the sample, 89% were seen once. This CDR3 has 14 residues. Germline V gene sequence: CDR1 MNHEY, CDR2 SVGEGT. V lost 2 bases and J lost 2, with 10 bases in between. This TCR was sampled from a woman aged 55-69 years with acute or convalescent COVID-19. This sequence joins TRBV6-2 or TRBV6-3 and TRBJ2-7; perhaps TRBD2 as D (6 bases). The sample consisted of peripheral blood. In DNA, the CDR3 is TGTGCCAGCAGTTACAACGGGGGAGCCTACGAGCAGTACGTC. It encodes CASSYNGGAYEQYV.